These 25 T cell receptor beta chains were sequenced from one sample in a study of control samples from healthy donors and cancer patients. Libraries were prepared by immunoSEQ multiplex PCR; TCRdb keeps only in-frame clonotypes and omits some of them. This table holds more than 150,000 clones, 85% to 95% found once. What was sequenced was blood. These receptors originate from a man between 18 and 35 years old in good health.

The chain links TRBV7-3 to TRBJ2-5; 10 bases fit TRBD2. CDR3 length equals 15 residues. The V segment lost 1 base and the J segment 9 bases; nucleotides outside the gene matches: 8. CDR1 is SGHTA, CDR2 FQGTGA, per germline. CDR3: CASSLIAGGPGAQYF. The CDR3 nucleotides are TGTGCCAGCAGCTTAATAGCGGGGGGACCCGGGGCCCAGTACTTC.

This rearrangement joins TRBV18 to TRBJ1-2, with 12 bases that match TRBD1. The CDR3 is 15 amino acids. After removal of 3 bases from V and 6 bases from J, the junction contained 5 bases not matched to a gene. The germline V gene has CDR1 KGHSH and CDR2 LQKENI. The CDR3 DNA is TGTGCCAGCTCACCGGGACAGGGGGCGATTGATGGCTACACCTTC. It is translated as CASSPGQGAIDGYTF.

The rearrangement uses TRBV5-4 and TRBJ1-4; 8 bases are a match to TRBD1. The CDR3 extends over 14 amino acids. V lost 4 bases to trimming and J lost 8 bases; unmatched junction nucleotides: 7. CDR1 SGHNT and CDR2 YYREEE come from the germline V gene (reference sequence). CDR3 residues: CASSPGTGPEKLFF. CDR3 nucleotides: TGTGCCAGCAGCCCCGGGACAGGCCCCGAAAAACTGTTTTTT.

The chain recombines TRBV19 with TRBJ2-3; 9 nucleotides agree with TRBD1. Germline trimming cut 4 bases from V and 6 bases from J; bases unmatched to any gene: 14. Germline loops: CDR1 LNHDA, CDR2 SQIVND (reference sequence). The CDR3 contains 17 residues. The CDR3 bases are TGTGCCAGTAGTACCGGCCGGCGGGGACAGGGTCTGGATACGCAGTATTTT. Translating it yields CASSTGRRGQGLDTQYF.

J is TRBJ1-6 and V is TRBV5-1, with D maybe TRBD1 (6 bases). This CDR3 spans 16 amino acids. Germline CDR1 is SGHRS and CDR2 is YFSETQ. V was shortened by 2 bases and J by 10 bases, with 19 bases between the two germline ends. CDR3 DNA sequence: TGCGCCAGCAGCTTCTCACCTCAGGGGAATAGGTCACCCCTCCACTTT. Its protein product is CASSFSPQGNRSPLHF. The full variable domain, completed using reference TRBV5-1 and TRBJ1-6, is KAGVTQTPRYLIKTRGQQVTLSCSPISGHRSVSWYQQTPGQGLQFLFEYFSETQRNKGNFPGRFSGRQFSNSRSEMNVSTLELGDSALYLCASSFSPQGNRSPLHFGNGTRLTVT.

The chain couples TRBV3-1 (or the pseudogene TRBV3-2) to TRBJ2-5; no clear D. Germline CDR1 is LGHDT and CDR2 is YNNKEL (reference sequence). V was cut by 3 bases and J by 2 bases, with 13 bases left in between. The CDR3 loop spans 15 amino acids. The CDR3 nucleotides are TGTGCCAGCAGCCATGCGGTGGCTTTTCAAGAGACCCAGTACTTC. Encoded protein: CASSHAVAFQETQYF.

This chain joins TRBV3-1 (or the pseudogene TRBV3-2) and TRBJ2-3; 8 bases match TRBD2. Germline CDR1 is LGHDT and CDR2 is YNNKEL (reference sequence). V shed 1 base, J shed 2 bases, and the junction held 5 bases outside the gene matches. CDR3 length equals 16 residues. The CDR3 coding sequence is TGTGCCAGCAGCCAAGGGCTAGCGGGTTCCACAGATACGCAGTATTTT. It is translated as CASSQGLAGSTDTQYF.

The chain is built from TRBV10-1 and TRBJ2-1; 8 bases agree with TRBD2. This CDR3 comprises 13 residues. Trimming removed 4 bases from V and 9 bases from J; junction bases left unmatched: 5. CDR1 is WNHNN, CDR2 SYGVQD, per germline (reference sequence). DNA for the CDR3: TGCGCCAGCAGTGGGACTAGCTTTGGTGAGCAGTTCTTC. Amino acid sequence: CASSGTSFGEQFF.

The chain recombines TRBV20-1 with TRBJ1-1; D is uncertain. Trimming pared 2 bases from V and 7 bases from J, leaving 8 bases between. The CDR3 totals 11 residues. The germline V gene encodes CDR1 DFQATT and CDR2 SNEGSKA (reference sequence). The CDR3 protein is CSARQLDEAFF. The CDR3 DNA sequence: TGCAGTGCTAGACAGCTAGATGAAGCTTTCTTT.

The chain links TRBV27 to TRBJ1-3; D is possibly TRBD1 (5 bases). This CDR3 has 15 residues. Trimming took off 3 bases at V and 2 bases at J, with 11 bases between the two ends. Germline V gene data show CDR1 as MNHEY and CDR2 as SMNVEV (reference sequence). DNA of the CDR3: TGTGCCAGCAGTTTTCAGGGTAAAACTGGAAACACCATATATTTT. Its protein product is CASSFQGKTGNTIYF.

The V call is TRBV12-3 or TRBV12-4, the J call TRBJ1-5, with D unclear. Deletions cut 3 bases from V and 5 bases from J, with 8 bases between. This CDR3 is built from 13 residues. The CDR3 bases are TGTGCCAGCAGTTTCGGTTGGGATCAGCCCCAGCATTTT. Protein product: CASSFGWDQPQHF.

This clone was seen only a few times. This rearrangement joins TRBV20-1 to TRBJ1-3; the D is unclear. Germline V gene lookup returns CDR1 DFQATT and CDR2 SNEGSKA (reference sequence). Trimming pared 3 bases from V and 0 bases from J, leaving 6 bases between. The CDR3 loop spans 13 amino acids. The CDR3 reads CSASSPSGNTIYF. The DNA for the CDR3 is TGCAGTGCTAGTAGCCCCTCTGGAAACACCATATATTTT.

This clone was observed once. As DNA, the CDR3 is TGTGCCAGCAGCTTAGATCGTATGGAGGGGACCCAGTACTTC. It specifies CASSLDRMEGTQYF. The chain couples TRBV7-6 to TRBJ2-5; weak D call: TRBD2 (6 bases). The CDR3 extends over 14 amino acids. Trimming left V 1 base short and J 7 bases short, with 13 bases between. Per the germline V gene, CDR1 is SGHVS and CDR2 is FNYEAQ.

The J gene is TRBJ1-2, the V gene TRBV5-1, with 8 bases fitting TRBD1. V lost 4 bases to trimming and J lost 3 bases; unmatched junction nucleotides: 8. The CDR3 spans 15 residues. Germline V gives CDR1 SGHRS, CDR2 YFSETQ. CDR3 residues: CASSQGAGGHYGYTF. The CDR3 DNA sequence: TGCGCCAGCAGCCAGGGGGCAGGGGGCCACTATGGCTACACCTTC.

V usage is TRBV30 and J usage is TRBJ2-1, with D tentatively TRBD2 (6 bases). The germline V gene encodes CDR1 GTSNPN and CDR2 SVGIG (reference sequence). V gave up 2 bases and J gave up 9 bases, with 8 bases separating them. The CDR3 is made up of 11 amino acids. For the CDR3, the DNA is TGTGCCTGGAGTAAGGGAGGTGAGCAGTTCTTC. This codes for CAWSKGGEQFF.

The rearrangement uses TRBV14 and TRBJ1-1; D might be TRBD1 (5 bases). The CDR3 sequence is 12 residues long. The V end lost 3 bases, the J end lost 10 bases, and 12 bases lay between the germline ends. Germline CDR1 and CDR2: SGHDN and FVKESK. CDR3 nucleotide sequence: TGTGCCAGCAGCCACACAGGTCTTCGAGCTTTCTTT. As protein: CASSHTGLRAFF.

The chain has TRBV13 and TRBJ1-1; 10 nucleotides agree with TRBD1. Trimming cost V 5 bases and J 5 bases; bases outside gene matches: 5. The CDR3 loop spans 14 amino acids. The germline gives CDR1 PRHDT, CDR2 FYEKMQ (reference sequence). In DNA, the CDR3 is TGTGCCAGCAGCCCGGGACAGGGGAGAACTGAAGCTTTCTTT. This sequence encodes CASSPGQGRTEAFF.

V gene TRBV24-1 combines with J gene TRBJ2-1; TRBD1 agrees at 8 bases. CDR3 length equals 16 residues. Germline-derived CDR1 and CDR2 are KGHDR and SFDVKD. The J segment lost 4 bases and the V segment lost 3 bases, leaving 7 bases of the junction unmatched. CDR3: CATSDRNRGAYNEQFF. The CDR3 DNA reads as TGTGCCACCAGTGATAGGAACAGGGGGGCGTACAATGAGCAGTTCTTC.

This clone has just one count. This sequence joins TRBV6-5 and TRBJ2-5, with TRBD1 matching 8 bases. The CDR3 is made up of 14 amino acids. V was clipped by 4 bases and J by 4 bases; unmatched bases: 5. The germline V gene has CDR1 MNHEY and CDR2 SVGAGI. The CDR3 DNA reads as TGTGCCAGCAGTTTGGACAGGGTTCGAGAGACCCAGTACTTC. It encodes CASSLDRVRETQYF.

This clone occurred once. The gene calls are TRBV2 and TRBJ2-7; D not resolved. Germline lookup yields CDR1 SNHLY and CDR2 FYNNEI. The CDR3 totals 12 residues. V was pared by 7 bases and J by 5 bases, with 12 bases between. Written as DNA, the CDR3 is TGTGCCAGCACCTACTCTGGGCACGAGCAGTACTTC. Translating it yields CASTYSGHEQYF.

CDR3 DNA sequence: TGTGCCAGCAGCTTGGATCCCGGAAGCTCCTACAATGAGCAGTTCTTC. Translated, it gives CASSLDPGSSYNEQFF. The chain joins TRBV5-4 to TRBJ2-1; D is uncertain. The CDR3 loop spans 16 amino acids. Germline lookup yields CDR1 SGHNT and CDR2 YYREEE (reference sequence). Trimming left V 0 bases short and J 0 bases short, with 10 bases between.

This chain uses TRBV5-1 with TRBJ2-2; D is undetermined. The germline V and J ends were trimmed by 0 bases and 3 bases, with 12 bases remaining between them. Germline V gene sequence: CDR1 SGHRS, CDR2 YFSETQ. The CDR3 length is 16 residues. The CDR3 spells CASSLVGQTDTGELFF. The CDR3 DNA follows: TGCGCCAGCAGCTTGGTAGGTCAGACTGACACCGGGGAGCTGTTTTTT.

V gene TRBV28 combines with J gene TRBJ1-2, with 7 positions matching TRBD1. The germline CDR1 and CDR2 sequences are MDHEN and SYDVKM. CDR3 length: 17 amino acids. V lost 8 bases and J lost 2; bases outside the gene matches: 17. The CDR3 sequence: CASLYRGAHYGNYGYTF. In DNA, the CDR3 is TGTGCCAGCTTGTACAGGGGAGCCCACTACGGGAACTATGGCTACACCTTC.

This clone has only one observation. The V gene is TRBV5-4, the J gene TRBJ1-3; D gene uncertain. Trimming shortened V by 4 bases and J by 1 base, and 9 bases separated the two germline ends. Germline values: CDR1 SGHNT, CDR2 YYREEE (reference sequence). The CDR3 is 14 residues long. Here the CDR3 DNA reads TGTGCCAGCAGCCCGGGAAGTTCTGGAAACACCATATATTTT. Translated, it gives CASSPGSSGNTIYF.

The chain employs TRBV30 and TRBJ1-2; D is uncertain. The CDR3 runs 13 residues. Trimming stripped 2 bases from V and 8 bases from J, with 15 bases between. Germline V gives CDR1 GTSNPN, CDR2 SVGIG (reference sequence). In DNA, the CDR3 is TGTGCCTGGAGTCACGGCCCTTCAGGAGGCTACACCTTC. This gives the protein CAWSHGPSGGYTF.